This TCR beta chain was sequenced for a study of blood T cell repertoires in COVID-19. Germline-derived CDR1 and CDR2 are SGHVS and FNYEAQ. With V trimmed by 6 bases and J by 6 bases, 10 bases remained unmatched. This CDR3 is 16 amino acids long. Only one count was recorded for this clone. Original data processing: Amplified reference gene primers provided the basis for estimating nucleated cell counts. Profiled with immunoSEQ multiplex PCR; TCRdb holds only in-frame clones, not every one. V and J calls plus clone size are reproduced from that table; the DNA served to infer D and trimming. Among 250,000 to 300,000 clones listed, 80% to 90% were seen once.

The source is a woman aged 30 to 39 with active or convalescent COVID-19. The rearrangement links TRBV7-6 to TRBJ2-1; 11 bases line up with TRBD1. The sample taken for sequencing was peripheral blood. The CDR3 sequence: CASSSPTGTGGNEQFF. CDR3 bases: TGTGCCAGCAGTTCACCAACCGGGACAGGGGGCAATGAGCAGTTCTTC.